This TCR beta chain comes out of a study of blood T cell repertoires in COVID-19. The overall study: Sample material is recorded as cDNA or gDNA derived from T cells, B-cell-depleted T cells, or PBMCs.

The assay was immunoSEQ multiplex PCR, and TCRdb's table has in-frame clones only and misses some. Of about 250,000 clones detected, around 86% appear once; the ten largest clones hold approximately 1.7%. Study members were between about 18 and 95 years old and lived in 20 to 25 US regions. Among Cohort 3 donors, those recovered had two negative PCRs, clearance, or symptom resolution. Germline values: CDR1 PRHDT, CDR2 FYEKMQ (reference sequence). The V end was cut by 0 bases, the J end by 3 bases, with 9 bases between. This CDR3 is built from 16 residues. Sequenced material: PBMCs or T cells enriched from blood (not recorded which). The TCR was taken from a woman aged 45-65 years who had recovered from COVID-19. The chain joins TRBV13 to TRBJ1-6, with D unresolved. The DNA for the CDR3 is TGTGCCAGCAGCTTAGGCCCAGGAAACTATAATTCACCCCTCCACTTT. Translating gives CASSLGPGNYNSPLHF. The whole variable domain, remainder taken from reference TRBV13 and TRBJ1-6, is AAGVIQSPRHLIKEKRETATLKCYPIPRHDTVYWYQQGPGQDPQFLISFYEKMQSDKGSIPDRFSAQQFSDYHSELNMSSLELGDSALYFCASSLGPGNYNSPLHFGNGTRLTVT.